Listed below are T cell receptor beta chains from one sample, sequenced in a study of cytomegalovirus exposure and HLA in healthy donors. Here immunoSEQ multiplex PCR was the method, and the copy in TCRdb shows in-frame clones only, minus some. The table has 150,000 to 200,000 clones, 75% to 80% seen once; the top ten hold over 0.95%. Sequencing was performed on PBMCs. These receptor sequences come from a woman in her fifties or sixties in good health and CMV-seropositive. The CDR3 runs from the conserved cysteine through the conserved F or W. The D gene is left open where the match is weak. Some rows mark clone size as missing; the rest say once, few, many or name a class of expanded clone.

clone size	CDR3 length	V gene	J gene	D gene	CDR3 protein	CDR3 DNA
-	10	TRBV20-1	TRBJ1-5	-	CSAVRGPQHF	TGCAGTGCTGTGAGAGGGCCCCAGCATTTT
-	16	TRBV7-2	TRBJ2-1	TRBD2	CASSLLSRGGYNEQFF	TGTGCCAGCAGCTTACTCTCGCGGGGGGGCTACAATGAGCAGTTCTTC
-	15	TRBV11-2	TRBJ2-3	TRBD1	CASRPRDRSTDTQYF	TGTGCCAGCAGGCCCCGGGACAGGAGCACAGATACGCAGTATTTT
-	14	TRBV29-1	TRBJ2-7	TRBD1	CSVVNTGQGLQQYF	TGCAGCGTCGTAAATACGGGACAGGGTTTGCAGCAGTACTTC
-	14	TRBV6-5	TRBJ2-3	-	CASGRDRSTDTQYF	TGTGCCAGCGGGAGGGACAGGAGCACAGATACGCAGTATTTT
-	15	TRBV6-5	TRBJ1-2	-	CASSPPDSFNYGYTF	TGTGCCAGCAGTCCACCGGACAGCTTTAACTATGGCTACACCTTC
few	14	TRBV7-2	TRBJ2-5	-	CASSLGRSGMTQYF	TGTGCCAGCAGCTTAGGGCGGTCAGGGATGACCCAGTACTTC
-	15	TRBV6-5	TRBJ2-7	TRBD2	CASSYSMSGAYEQYF	TGTGCCAGCAGTTACTCGATGAGCGGGGCCTACGAGCAGTACTTC
few	13	TRBV2	TRBJ2-2	-	CASRTGYTGELFF	TGTGCCAGCAGGACAGGCTACACCGGGGAGCTGTTTTTT
-	14	TRBV19	TRBJ1-4	TRBD1	CASTTTGGDEKLFF	TGTGCCAGTACCACGACAGGGGGAGACGAAAAACTGTTTTTT
-	16	TRBV5-1	TRBJ2-1	TRBD1	CASSLQGASSYNEQFF	TGCGCCAGCAGCTTACAGGGGGCTAGCTCCTACAATGAGCAGTTCTTC
few	12	TRBV2	TRBJ2-7	-	CASSGISYEQYF	TGTGCCAGCAGTGGTATCTCCTACGAGCAGTACTTC
once	15	TRBV18	TRBJ2-1	TRBD2	CASSQRESSYNEQFF	TGTGCCAGCTCACAGCGGGAAAGCTCCTACAATGAGCAGTTCTTC
few	21	TRBV7-6	TRBJ2-6	TRBD1	CASSLVPAGQGRSDGANVLTF	TGTGCCAGCAGCTTAGTGCCCGCGGGACAGGGTCGATCGGATGGGGCCAACGTCCTGACTTTC
-	12	TRBV28	TRBJ1-1	-	CASSSLYTEAFF	TGTGCCAGCAGTTCTCTTTACACTGAAGCTTTCTTT
-	13	TRBV6-6	TRBJ2-1	-	CASSLHRGNEQFF	TGTGCCAGCAGCCTCCACCGAGGGAATGAGCAGTTCTTC
few	14	TRBV19	TRBJ2-7	TRBD1	CASSQQGASYEQYF	TGTGCCAGTAGTCAACAGGGGGCCTCCTACGAGCAGTACTTC
-	15	TRBV7-6	TRBJ2-2	TRBD1	CASSLEGTANGELFF	TGTGCCAGCAGCTTAGAGGGGACAGCTAACGGGGAGCTGTTTTTT
once	13	TRBV19	TRBJ1-5	TRBD1	CASQTDRDQPQHF	TGTGCCAGTCAAACAGACAGGGATCAGCCCCAGCATTTT
once	14	TRBV2	TRBJ1-1	TRBD1	CASSESGGITEAFF	TGTGCCAGCAGTGAGTCAGGGGGCATAACTGAAGCTTTCTTT
-	17	TRBV4-3	TRBJ2-7	-	CASSQEGALSVDYEQYF	TGCGCCAGCAGCCAAGAAGGCGCGCTGAGCGTAGATTACGAGCAGTACTTC
few	15	TRBV5-6	TRBJ1-5	TRBD1	CASSLRTGVSQPQHF	TGTGCCAGCAGCTTGAGGACAGGGGTAAGTCAGCCCCAGCATTTT
-	14	TRBV5-6	TRBJ2-5	TRBD1	CASSRDRAGETQYF	TGTGCCAGCAGCCGCGACAGGGCGGGAGAGACCCAGTACTTC
-	16	TRBV7-3	TRBJ2-7	TRBD2	CASSLTSGSGKYEQYF	TGTGCCAGCAGCTTAACTTCGGGAAGCGGGAAATACGAGCAGTACTTC
once	14	TRBV19	TRBJ1-2	-	CASSIDARGYGYTF	TGTGCCAGTAGTATAGATGCCAGGGGATATGGCTACACCTTC
-	15	TRBV19	TRBJ2-1	TRBD2	CASTPLAGGPHEQFF	TGTGCCAGTACCCCACTAGCGGGAGGGCCCCATGAGCAGTTCTTC
-	12	TRBV6-5	TRBJ2-7	-	CASRGDYSEQYF	TGTGCCAGCAGGGGAGACTACTCCGAGCAGTACTTC
-	15	TRBV7-9	TRBJ2-5	TRBD2	CASRTSGVTQETQYF	TGTGCCAGCAGGACTAGCGGGGTCACTCAAGAGACCCAGTACTTC
-	15	TRBV6-1	TRBJ2-3	TRBD1	CASSLTGNGPDTQYF	TGTGCCAGCAGCTTGACAGGGAACGGGCCAGATACGCAGTATTTT
-	15	TRBV10-2	TRBJ1-6	TRBD1	CASQDRDLYNSPLHF	TGCGCCAGCCAGGACAGGGATCTCTACAATTCACCCCTCCACTTT
-	15	TRBV5-4	TRBJ2-5	TRBD1	CASSHPGQIQETQYF	TGTGCCAGCAGCCACCCGGGACAGATTCAAGAGACCCAGTACTTC
few	16	TRBV15	TRBJ1-1	TRBD1	CATSRGQGFMNTEAFF	TGTGCCACCAGCAGAGGACAGGGCTTCATGAACACTGAAGCTTTCTTT
-	19	TRBV12-1	TRBJ2-5	-	CASSPPSGGFNGQCETQYF	TGTGCCAGCAGCCCCCCTAGCGGGGGGTTCAATGGGCAATGTGAGACCCAGTACTTC
-	13	TRBV7-2	TRBJ2-1	-	CASSLVWAGEQFF	TGTGCCAGCAGCTTAGTTTGGGCGGGGGAGCAGTTCTTC
-	15	TRBV19	TRBJ2-1	-	CASSIGSLEGNEQFF	TGTGCCAGTAGTATCGGGAGTCTAGAGGGGAATGAGCAGTTCTTC
-	15	TRBV2	TRBJ2-7	-	CASSSRSRQGNEQYF	TGTGCCAGCAGTTCCCGCTCCCGTCAGGGAAACGAGCAGTACTTC
-	15	TRBV4-2	TRBJ1-3	-	CASSQGRGRENTIYF	TGTGCCAGCAGCCAAGGTAGAGGGAGGGAAAACACCATATATTTT
-	13	TRBV27	TRBJ1-1	-	CASSLPRVTEAFF	TGTGCCAGCAGTTTACCCAGGGTCACTGAAGCTTTCTTT
-	13	TRBV7-9	TRBJ1-6	-	CASSLLTNSPLHF	TGTGCCAGCAGCTTACTTACAAATTCACCCCTCCACTTT
-	15	TRBV7-2	TRBJ2-7	-	CASSKDPLSSYEQYF	TGTGCCAGCAGCAAAGATCCTCTTAGCTCCTACGAGCAGTACTTC
-	14	TRBV28	TRBJ1-1	TRBD1	CTSRSGGTNTEAFF	TGTACCAGCAGATCAGGGGGCACCAACACTGAAGCTTTCTTT
-	16	TRBV5-1	TRBJ2-3	TRBD2	CASSSRTSRGTDTQYF	TGCGCCAGCAGCTCCCGGACTAGCAGAGGAACAGATACGCAGTATTTT
once	20	TRBV2	TRBJ1-6	TRBD1	CASSEKYMGTGGGYNSPLHF	TGTGCCAGCAGCGAAAAGTATATGGGGACAGGGGGCGGTTATAATTCACCCCTCCACTTT
-	13	TRBV9	TRBJ1-1	-	CASSVDSRAEAFF	TGTGCCAGCAGCGTCGACAGTAGGGCTGAAGCTTTCTTT
once	16	TRBV5-1	TRBJ2-3	-	CASSLVGEWVTDTQYF	TGCGCCAGCAGCTTGGTAGGGGAATGGGTCACAGATACGCAGTATTTT
-	15	TRBV18	TRBJ2-7	TRBD1	CASSPLRDRATEQYF	TGTGCCAGCTCACCACTTCGGGACAGGGCTACCGAGCAGTACTTC
-	15	TRBV21-1	TRBJ2-7	-	CASECASGHPYEQYF	TGTGCCAGCGAATGCGCTAGCGGGCACCCCTACGAGCAGTACTTC
once	13	TRBV2	TRBJ1-2	-	CASSESSEGGYTF	TGTGCCAGCAGTGAATCGTCAGAGGGTGGCTACACCTTC